A single sample gave rise to the 4 T cell receptor beta chains below, sequenced in a study of response to subunit inactivated influenza vaccine. TCRdb re-derived calls from the RT-PCR reads in MiXCR, one entry per CDR3 protein. Found here are some 640,000 distinct CDR3 sequences, 11% to 15% of them singletons; the top ten hold roughly 6.4%. Sample: PBMCs from blood, taken 14 to 15 days before vaccination. Receptor source: a man aged 50-59 years who received an inactivated influenza vaccine.

This chain joins TRBV7-2 and TRBJ2-7; D may be TRBD1 (5 bases). CDR1 is SGHTA, CDR2 FQGNSA, per germline. The V and J ends lost 1 base and 4 bases respectively, with 11 bases between them. This CDR3 contains 14 residues. CDR3 sequence: CASSLEGARYEQYF. CDR3 DNA: TGTGCCAGCAGCTTAGAAGGGGCCCGGTACGAGCAGTACTTC. The complete variable domain, with remaining parts taken from reference TRBV7-2 and TRBJ2-7, reads GAGVSQSPSNKVTEKGKDVELRCDPISGHTALYWYRQSLGQGLEFLIYFQGNSAPDKSGLPSDRFSAERTGGSVSTLTIQRTQQEDSAVYLCASSLEGARYEQYFGPGTRLTVT.

This clonotype was seen repeatedly, ten times or more. This rearrangement joins TRBV29-1 to TRBJ2-3; TRBD1 might be the D (6 bases). Deletions cut 7 bases from V and 1 base from J, with 18 bases between. Per germline, CDR1 SQVTM and CDR2 ANQGSEA. The CDR3 extends over 15 amino acids. CDR3 nucleotide sequence: TGCAGCGATGACCCTACAGGGTCGGGCACAGATACGCAGTATTTT. Translated: CSDDPTGSGTDTQYF.

The rearrangement uses TRBV25-1 and TRBJ2-7; tentative D call: TRBD2 (6 bases). The CDR3 is 12 residues long. Germline V gene lookup returns CDR1 MGHDK and CDR2 SYGVNS. V gave up 1 base and J gave up 6 bases, with 7 bases separating them. As DNA, the CDR3 is TGTGCCAGCAGTGAATGGAGGGGCGAGCAGTACTTC. Its protein is CASSEWRGEQYF.

In its sample, this clonotype was seen a few times. The rearrangement joins TRBV6-2 or TRBV6-3 to TRBJ1-2; D is unclear. This CDR3 has 14 residues. The V gene lost 6 bases and the J gene lost 3 bases, with 14 bases spanning the gap. Germline V CDR1 and CDR2: MNHEY, SVGEGT. The CDR3 reads CASSIDGLYYGYTF. CDR3 sequence (DNA): TGTGCCAGCAGCATAGACGGACTTTACTATGGCTACACCTTC.